Listed below are T cell receptor beta chains from one sample, sequenced in a study of a mutant IDH1 vaccine in newly diagnosed glioma. Measured with immunoSEQ multiplex PCR; TCRdb has only the in-frame clones, and not every one. The data contain tens of thousands of clones, 80% to 90% of them singletons. No antigen is known for these receptors. This specimen was PBMCs, taken from a glioma patient whose treatment included an IDH1 peptide vaccine. The receptors derive from a man aged 30 to 45 with glioma. CDR3s include the opening cysteine and the closing phenylalanine or tryptophan. D genes are given only for firm matches. Part of the rows lack a size; the others show once, few, many or a class for expanded clones.

v_call,j_call,d_call,clone_size,cdr3_nt,cdr3_aa
TRBV28,TRBJ2-7,.,.,TGTGCCAGCAGTTTGAGTCGTCGGCACTCCTACGAGCAGTACTTC,CASSLSRRHSYEQYF
TRBV5-6,TRBJ2-7,TRBD2,.,TGTGCCAGCAGCTCCATAGTGGGGGCGGGACTAGCGGACCCCTACGAGCAGTACTTC,CASSSIVGAGLADPYEQYF
TRBV18,TRBJ1-5,.,.,TGTGCCAGCTCACCGGGGGAGTTCAATCAGCCCCAGCATTTT,CASSPGEFNQPQHF
TRBV5-1,TRBJ2-7,.,.,TGCGCCAGCAGCTTGAAAAACGAGCAGTACTTC,CASSLKNEQYF
TRBV6-5,TRBJ1-2,TRBD1,.,TGTGCCAGCAGGACGACAGGGAACTATGGCTACACCTTC,CASRTTGNYGYTF
TRBV5-1,TRBJ2-3,.,.,TGCGCCAGCAGCTCCAGGGGTTCAGGCACAGATACGCAGTATTTT,CASSSRGSGTDTQYF
TRBV5-6,TRBJ2-2,TRBD1,.,TGTGCCAGCAGCTTGGTGGCAGGGGGTACGGTAAACACCGGGGAGCTGTTTTTT,CASSLVAGGTVNTGELFF
TRBV28,TRBJ2-1,.,once,TGTGCCAGCAGGCGTCTCAGGAGCTCCTACAATGAGCAGTTCTTC,CASRRLRSSYNEQFF
TRBV13,TRBJ1-6,.,.,TGTGCCAGCAGCTTAAAAGGGGCTGACCACAATTCACCCCTCCACTTT,CASSLKGADHNSPLHF
TRBV6-5,TRBJ2-7,.,.,TGTGCCAGCAGTAAGGGACGGGTACGGATGGGGCAGTACTTC,CASSKGRVRMGQYF
TRBV7-6,TRBJ1-1,.,few,TGTGCCAGCAGCTTAGCGCCAGAGGGAAGGAACACTGAAGCTTTCTTT,CASSLAPEGRNTEAFF
TRBV7-8,TRBJ2-7,TRBD1,.,TGTGCCAGCAGCTCACAGGGGGCTGGCTACGAGCAGTACTTC,CASSSQGAGYEQYF
TRBV11-2,TRBJ2-3,.,.,TGTGCCAGCAGCCCCCGGAGGGCAGATACGCAGTATTTT,CASSPRRADTQYF
TRBV5-1,TRBJ1-1,.,few,TGCGCCAGCATCGGGTGGACTGAAGCTTTCTTT,CASIGWTEAFF